The sequence of this T cell receptor (beta chain) was determined in a study of spatial heterogeneity in lung cancer. Study-wide findings and caveats: It was found that expanded intratumoral alpha and beta TCR counts tracked tumor mutation counts.

The germline CDR1 and CDR2 sequences are SGHAT and FQNNGV. The CDR3 covers 16 residues. Trimming took 5 bases from V and 9 from J; bases not matched to a gene: 8. The sample holds a few counts of this clonotype. Its specificity is unknown. Time point: sample taken at primary tumor resection. TCRdb reprocessed the 5' RACE reads with MiXCR, giving one entry per CDR3 protein. The data show about 20,000 distinct CDR3 sequences, less than 20% seen once. This chain connects TRBV11-2 to TRBJ2-1; 15 bases agree with TRBD2. The sequence derives from a female donor with early-stage non-small cell lung cancer. The sample consisted of lung tumor tissue, taken at surgery. The CDR3 sequence: CASSTGLAGGSGEQFF. In DNA, the CDR3 is TGTGCCAGCAGCACGGGACTAGCGGGAGGCAGCGGTGAGCAGTTCTTC.